Below, one T cell receptor (beta chain) is given with its context. Antigen unknown. Sorted-subset replicate PCR reactions were performed with approximately 200 ng DNA, corresponding to about 30,000 T cell genomes. Produced via immunoSEQ multiplex PCR; TCRdb's table is partial and in-frame only. Here the sample spans about 680,000 clones, roughly 94% being singletons. The sample originates from a study of shared clonotypes between healthy human individuals. Study background: Per-donor plates numbered three CD4 naive, three CD4 memory, two CD8 naive and one CD8 memory. Whole-study findings and limits: What naive subsets generally showed was a larger estimated richness than memory subsets showed. When compared with the clonotypes that were shared by all four sorted-subset donors, the non-shared clonotypes turned out to have lower generation probabilities.

CD45RO negativity and positive selection for CCR7 defined naive CD8 cells, a population that excluded terminally differentiated effector memory CD45RA+ cells. This clonotype was sampled from a man aged 25-45 years in good health. Material for sequencing was naive CD8+ T cells sorted from blood.

CDR3 protein: CASSEDRQVNQPQHF. For the CDR3, the DNA is TGTGCCAGCAGTGAAGATAGACAGGTCAATCAGCCCCAGCATTTT. This rearrangement joins TRBV6-1 to TRBJ1-5, with D maybe TRBD1 (6 bases). Germline loops: CDR1 MNHNS, CDR2 SASEGT. V shed 1 base and J shed 3 bases, with 10 bases lying between them. The CDR3 sequence is 15 residues long.